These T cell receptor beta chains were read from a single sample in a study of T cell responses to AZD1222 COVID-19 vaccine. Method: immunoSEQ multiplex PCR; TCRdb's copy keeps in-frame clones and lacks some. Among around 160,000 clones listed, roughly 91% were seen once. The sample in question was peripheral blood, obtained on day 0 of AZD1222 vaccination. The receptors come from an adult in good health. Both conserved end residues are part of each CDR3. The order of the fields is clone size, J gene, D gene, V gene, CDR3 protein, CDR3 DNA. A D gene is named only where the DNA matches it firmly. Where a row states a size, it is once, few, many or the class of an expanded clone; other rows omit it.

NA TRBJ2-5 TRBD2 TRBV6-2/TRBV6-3 CASSPTGVAGPRETQYF TGTGCCAGCAGTCCCACCGGGGTAGCGGGGCCCCGAGAGACCCAGTACTTC
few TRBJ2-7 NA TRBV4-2 CASSQEGVSPGPSYEQYF TGTGCCAGCAGCCAAGAGGGGGTGAGCCCAGGGCCCTCCTACGAGCAGTACTTC
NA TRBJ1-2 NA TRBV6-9 CASSYSGRVLFPNYGYTF TGTGCCAGCAGTTATTCTGGCAGGGTACTATTCCCTAACTATGGCTACACCTTC
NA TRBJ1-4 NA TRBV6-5 CASSLTMGVNEKLFF TGTGCCAGCAGTTTAACGATGGGAGTCAATGAAAAACTGTTTTTT
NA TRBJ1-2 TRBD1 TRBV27 CASSQGGSASGYTF TGTGCCAGCAGTCAAGGGGGCTCGGCTAGTGGCTACACCTTC
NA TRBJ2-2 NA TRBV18 CASSPYSPGELFF TGTGCCAGCTCACCATATTCCCCCGGGGAGCTGTTTTTT
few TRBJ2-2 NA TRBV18 CASSSNPGDTGELFF TGTGCCAGCTCATCGAATCCTGGGGACACCGGGGAGCTGTTTTTT
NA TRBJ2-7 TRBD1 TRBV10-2 CASCSADRGGEQYF TGCGCCAGCTGCTCGGCGGACAGGGGAGGCGAGCAGTACTTC
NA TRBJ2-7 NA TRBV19 CASSIVGGLYEQYF TGTGCCAGTAGTATAGTCGGGGGACTCTACGAGCAGTACTTC
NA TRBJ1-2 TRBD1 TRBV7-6 CASSLALGDRGSGYTF TGTGCCAGCAGCTTAGCGCTGGGGGACAGGGGCTCCGGCTACACCTTC
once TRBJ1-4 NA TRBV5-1 CASSSDDNEKLFF TGCGCCAGCAGCTCCGACGATAATGAAAAACTGTTTTTT
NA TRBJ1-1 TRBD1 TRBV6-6 CASSYAGTGDTEAFF TGTGCCAGCAGTTATGCCGGGACAGGGGATACTGAAGCTTTCTTT
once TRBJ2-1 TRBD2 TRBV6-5 CASSYLSGRAYNEQFF TGTGCCAGCAGTTACTTGAGCGGGAGGGCCTACAATGAGCAGTTCTTC
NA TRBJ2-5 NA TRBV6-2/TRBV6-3 CASSYSETQYF TGTGCCAGCAGTTACTCGGAGACCCAGTACTTC
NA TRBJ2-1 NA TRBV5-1 CASSLDGNEQFF TGCGCCAGCAGCTTGGATGGCAATGAGCAGTTCTTC
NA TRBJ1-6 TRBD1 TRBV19 CASSTQGAAHNSPLHF TGTGCCAGTAGTACCCAGGGGGCGGCCCATAATTCACCCCTCCACTTT
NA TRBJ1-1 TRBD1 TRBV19 CASIDRAVPTEAFF TGTGCCAGTATTGACAGGGCGGTACCCACTGAAGCTTTCTTT
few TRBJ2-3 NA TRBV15 CATSLSPIASTDTQYF TGTGCCACCAGCTTGTCACCGATTGCTAGCACAGATACGCAGTATTTT
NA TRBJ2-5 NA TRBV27 CASSTIQGLLETQYF TGTGCCAGCAGTACTATACAGGGTTTGTTAGAGACCCAGTACTTC
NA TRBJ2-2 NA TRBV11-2 CASSRDIKNTGELFF TGTGCCAGCAGCCGGGACATAAAAAACACCGGGGAGCTGTTTTTT
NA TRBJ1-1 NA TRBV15 CATSSDRGGALAFF TGTGCCACCAGCAGTGATAGGGGGGGTGCCCTAGCTTTCTTT
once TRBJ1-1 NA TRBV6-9 CASRGGPRGAEAFF TGTGCCAGCAGAGGAGGACCCCGAGGGGCTGAAGCTTTCTTT
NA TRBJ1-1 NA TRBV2 CASTGRWNTEAFF TGTGCCAGCACCGGACGGTGGAACACTGAAGCTTTCTTT
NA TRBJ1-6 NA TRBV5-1 CASRQGFSSSYNSPLHF TGCGCCAGCCGGCAGGGCTTCTCGAGCTCCTATAATTCACCCCTCCACTTT
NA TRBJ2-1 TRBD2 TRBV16 CASSSTSGRYNEQFF TGTGCCAGCAGCTCGACTAGCGGGAGATACAATGAGCAGTTCTTC
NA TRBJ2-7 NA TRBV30 CAWSRDGNYEQYF TGTGCCTGGAGTCGGGACGGAAATTACGAGCAGTACTTC
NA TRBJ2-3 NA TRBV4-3 CASSQGTGGSDTQYF TGCGCCAGCAGCCAAGGGACAGGAGGGTCAGATACGCAGTATTTT
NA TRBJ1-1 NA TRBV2 CAGWANTEAFF TGTGCCGGGTGGGCGAACACTGAAGCTTTCTTT
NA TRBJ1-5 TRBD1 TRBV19 CASSIDTDRVDQPQHF TGTGCCAGTAGTATAGATACGGACAGGGTGGATCAGCCCCAGCATTTT